This T cell receptor (beta chain) was observed in a study of shared clonotypes between healthy human individuals. Study at large: Each donor contributed plates that comprised three CD4 naive, three CD4 memory, two CD8 naive and one CD8 memory.

The protocol was immunoSEQ multiplex PCR, while the TCRdb copy is restricted to in-frame clones and leaves out a portion. The sample holds about 1 million clones, approximately 76% seen once. Deletions cut 2 bases from V and 0 bases from J, with 26 bases between. There are 20 residues in the CDR3. The J gene is TRBJ2-7, the V gene TRBV23-1, with D tentatively TRBD1 (6 bases). TRBV23-1 is an open reading frame, and its role is uncertain. The sequence came from a man younger than 35 in good health. Sequencing input: memory CD4+ T cells sorted from blood. As for subset: CD45RA-negative fraction. The CDR3 reads CASSQRSDRYLHAHSYEQYF. The CDR3 nucleotides are TGCGCCAGCAGTCAACGCAGTGACAGGTACCTACATGCCCACTCCTACGAGCAGTACTTC.